The 25 T cell receptor beta chains below were found in one sample sequenced in a study of blood T cell repertoires in COVID-19. Assay used: immunoSEQ multiplex PCR; TCRdb lists only in-frame clones, some missing. Of fewer than 350,000 clones in the sample, 80% to 90% were seen once. The sample was PBMCs or T cells enriched from blood (not recorded which). These receptors came from a woman aged 40 to 50 with acute COVID-19.

This clone was seen just once. For the CDR3, the DNA is TGTGCCAGCAGCTCAAGCATGACTAGCGGGAGCTACAATGAGCAGTTCTTC. Translation gives CASSSSMTSGSYNEQFF. V and J are TRBV7-3 and TRBJ2-1; 12 bases are a match to TRBD2. Germline CDR1 is SGHTA and CDR2 is FQGTGA. This CDR3 is built from 17 residues. With 4 bases clipped from V and 3 bases from J, the junction kept 7 bases outside the gene matches.

This clone was counted between two and nine times. The rearrangement uses TRBV11-2 and TRBJ2-7, with TRBD2 matching over 10 bases. V gave up 7 bases and J gave up 0 bases; unmatched junction bases: 9. Germline values: CDR1 SGHAT, CDR2 FQNNGV. The CDR3 has 16 residues. The CDR3 DNA reads TGTGCCAGCACCACCCTTAGCGGGGGGAGCTCCTACGAGCAGTACTTC. This sequence encodes CASTTLSGGSSYEQYF.

The chain recombines TRBV7-8 with TRBJ1-5; 9 positions agree with TRBD1. Per the germline V gene, CDR1 is SGHVS and CDR2 is FQNEAQ. CDR3 length equals 20 residues. With 1 base clipped from V and 0 bases from J, the junction kept 13 bases outside the gene matches. The CDR3 spells CASSLGGTGNEHYSNQPQHF. As DNA, the CDR3 is TGTGCCAGCAGCTTAGGGGGGACAGGGAATGAACATTATAGCAATCAGCCCCAGCATTTT. The full variable domain, its missing parts supplied by reference TRBV7-8 and TRBJ1-5, is GAGVSQSPRYKVAKRGQDVALRCDPISGHVSLFWYQQALGQGPEFLTYFQNEAQLDKSGLPSDRFFAERPEGSVSTLKIQRTQQEDSAVYLCASSLGGTGNEHYSNQPQHFGDGTRLSIL.

J is TRBJ1-2 and V is TRBV20-1; the D is unclear. CDR3 length: 12 residues. Germline V CDR1 and CDR2: DFQATT, SNEGSKA (reference sequence). Trimming shortened V by 3 bases and J by 7 bases, and 12 bases separated the two germline ends. This chain's CDR3 is CSASPRPTGYTF. The CDR3 nucleotides are TGCAGTGCTAGTCCTCGTCCTACTGGCTACACCTTC.

The genes are TRBV10-3 and TRBJ1-1; D is unresolved. The length of the CDR3 is 12 residues. V lost 3 bases and J lost 11, with 13 bases in between. Per the germline V gene, CDR1 is ENHRY and CDR2 is SYGVKD. The CDR3 reads CAISDRDLGAFF. The CDR3 coding sequence is TGTGCCATCAGTGATCGGGATTTGGGTGCTTTCTTT.

The chain uses TRBV5-6 and TRBJ1-2, with a tentative D call TRBD1 (6 bases). The germline CDR1 and CDR2 sequences are SGHDT and YYEEEE. The V end lost 4 bases, the J end lost 0 bases, and 7 bases lay between the germline ends. This CDR3 region has 13 residues. CDR3 sequence reads: CASSRQANYGYTF. The DNA of the CDR3 is TGTGCCAGCAGCCGACAGGCTAACTATGGCTACACCTTC.

V and J are TRBV9 and TRBJ1-2; a possible D gene is TRBD1 (5 bases). Germline V gives CDR1 SGDLS, CDR2 YYNGEE. The CDR3 is made up of 14 amino acids. Between the trimmed V and J ends, which lost 0 bases and 4 bases, there was a span of 10 bases. The CDR3 DNA follows: TGTGCCAGCAGCGTAGAAGGCAGGGCCTATGGCTACACCTTC. Amino acid sequence: CASSVEGRAYGYTF.

The chain combines TRBV28 with TRBJ1-5, with D possibly matching TRBD1 (6 bases). CDR3 length: 15 amino acids. In germline, CDR1 is MDHEN, CDR2 SYDVKM. V gave up 5 bases and J gave up 3 bases, with 14 bases separating them. The CDR3 region has the DNA TGTGCCAGCAGTATAAACGGACAGAACAATCAGCCCCAGCATTTT. This codes for CASSINGQNNQPQHF.

This clone was observed a single time. V gene TRBV6-2 or TRBV6-3 combines with J gene TRBJ2-7; TRBD2 matches at 9 bases. Germline assignment: CDR1 MNHEY and CDR2 SVGEGT. V trimming: 0 bases; J trimming: 4 bases; junction bases outside the gene matches: 7. This CDR3 is built from 16 residues. The CDR3 DNA reads TGTGCCAGCAGTTACTCGGTGGCGGGAGGGTCGTACGAGCAGTACTTC. The encoded protein is CASSYSVAGGSYEQYF.

The CDR3 sequence is CASSAGQGGNEQYF. In DNA, the CDR3 is TGCGCCAGCAGCGCGGGACAGGGAGGGAACGAGCAGTACTTC. The genes are TRBV5-1 and TRBJ2-7; 9 nucleotides match TRBD1. With V trimmed by 4 bases and J by 5 bases, 7 bases remained unmatched. The CDR3 runs 14 residues. Germline loops: CDR1 SGHRS, CDR2 YFSETQ. The whole variable domain, filled in from reference TRBV5-1 and TRBJ2-7, reads KAGVTQTPRYLIKTRGQQVTLSCSPISGHRSVSWYQQTPGQGLQFLFEYFSETQRNKGNFPGRFSGRQFSNSRSEMNVSTLELGDSALYLCASSAGQGGNEQYFGPGTRLTVT.

This clone was observed a handful of times. This chain links TRBV7-2 with TRBJ1-1; 8 nucleotides line up with TRBD1. The CDR3 runs 15 residues. Germline V CDR1 and CDR2: SGHTA, FQGNSA. V lost 5 bases to trimming and J lost 5 bases; unmatched junction nucleotides: 10. CDR3 in DNA: TGTGCCAGCAGCACGTCCTGGACAGGGAGGACTGAAGCTTTCTTT. Its translation is CASSTSWTGRTEAFF.

V and J are TRBV5-1 and TRBJ1-1; D is perhaps TRBD1 (6 bases). The V end was cut by 1 base, the J end by 5 bases, with 12 bases between. The CDR3 loop spans 14 amino acids. Germline CDR1 and CDR2: SGHRS and YFSETQ. The CDR3 DNA sequence: TGCGCCAGCAGCTTGCAGGGGAGGGGGACTGAAGCTTTCTTT. Protein product: CASSLQGRGTEAFF.

The chain joins TRBV4-2 to TRBJ1-4; 7 bases are shared with TRBD1. CDR3 length equals 16 residues. V trimming: 1 base; J trimming: 7 bases; junction bases outside the gene matches: 9. Germline V lookup: CDR1 LGHNA, CDR2 YNFKEQ. The CDR3 sequence: CASSQVSRGLGEKLFF. The DNA of the CDR3 is TGTGCCAGCAGCCAAGTTAGTAGGGGGCTCGGTGAAAAACTGTTTTTT.

The rearrangement uses TRBV5-4 and TRBJ1-2, with D hard to call. The V end lost 0 bases, the J end lost 7 bases, and 10 bases lay between the germline ends. The length of the CDR3 is 13 residues. Germline lookup yields CDR1 SGHNT and CDR2 YYREEE (reference sequence). The CDR3 spells CASSLDQVPGYTF. The CDR3, as DNA: TGTGCCAGCAGCTTGGATCAGGTCCCTGGCTACACCTTC.

V gene TRBV4-1 combines with J gene TRBJ1-1; D remains ambiguous. The CDR3 contains 17 residues. Germline assignment: CDR1 MGHRA and CDR2 YSYEKL. The V gene lost 4 bases and the J gene lost 1 base, with 19 bases spanning the gap. CDR3: CASSRGSGLKRNTEAFF. DNA for the CDR3: TGCGCCAGCAGCCGAGGGTCCGGTTTGAAACGGAACACTGAAGCTTTCTTT.

This chain links TRBV6-5 with TRBJ2-3; TRBD1 matches at 7 bases. This CDR3 comprises 15 residues. The V and J ends lost 5 bases and 3 bases, in that order; junction bases with no gene match: 8. Germline CDR1 reads MNHEY; CDR2 reads SVGAGI. The chain's CDR3 is CASSLQGQETDTQYF. Written as DNA, the CDR3 is TGTGCCAGCAGTCTACAGGGGCAGGAGACAGATACGCAGTATTTT.

This clone was counted once. The chain has TRBV3-1 (or the pseudogene TRBV3-2) and TRBJ2-1, with 12 bases aligning to TRBD2. Trimming at V came to 4 bases and at J to 7 bases, leaving 5 bases not matched to a gene. Per germline, CDR1 LGHDT and CDR2 YNNKEL (reference sequence). There are 15 residues in the CDR3. The CDR3 DNA follows: TGTGCCAGCAGCCTCGGACTAGCGGGACGGAATGAGCAGTTCTTC. This codes for CASSLGLAGRNEQFF.

V usage is TRBV19 and J usage is TRBJ2-7; 10 nucleotides line up with TRBD2. This CDR3 comprises 18 residues. The V and J ends lost 3 bases and 0 bases, in that order; junction bases with no gene match: 11. Germline V gene data show CDR1 as LNHDA and CDR2 as SQIVND (reference sequence). The CDR3 protein is CASSMGAWASGSSYEQYF. DNA of the CDR3: TGTGCCAGTAGTATGGGGGCTTGGGCTAGCGGGAGCTCCTACGAGCAGTACTTC.

The rearrangement links TRBV15 to TRBJ2-7, with 10 positions matching TRBD2. The CDR3 runs 16 residues. Per germline, CDR1 LNHNV and CDR2 YYDKDF (reference sequence). V trimming: 1 base; J trimming: 3 bases; junction bases outside the gene matches: 6. Here the CDR3 DNA reads TGTGCCACCAGCAGAGTTCCGGGACTAGCGATCTACGAGCAGTACTTC. It is translated as CATSRVPGLAIYEQYF.

The rearrangement joins TRBV7-9 to TRBJ2-3, with D maybe TRBD2 (6 bases). Germline V gene data show CDR1 as SEHNR and CDR2 as FQNEAQ (reference sequence). V was cut by 4 bases and J by 1 base, with 18 bases left in between. The CDR3 sequence is 17 residues long. CDR3 loop: CASSSPWEESRTDTQYF. CDR3 DNA sequence: TGTGCCAGCAGCTCCCCATGGGAGGAATCCCGCACAGATACGCAGTATTTT.

The chain is built from TRBV7-2 and TRBJ1-2; no clear D gene. CDR3 length equals 14 residues. V shed 5 bases and J shed 0 bases, with 10 bases lying between them. Germline V gene sequence: CDR1 SGHTA, CDR2 FQGNSA. CDR3 sequence: CASSPEHSNYGYTF. DNA of the CDR3: TGTGCCAGCAGCCCAGAACATTCTAACTATGGCTACACCTTC. Looking up the rest from reference TRBV7-2 and TRBJ1-2 gives the full variable domain: GAGVSQSPSNKVTEKGKDVELRCDPISGHTALYWYRQSLGQGLEFLIYFQGNSAPDKSGLPSDRFSAERTGGSVSTLTIQRTQQEDSAVYLCASSPEHSNYGYTFGSGTRLTVV.

This sequence joins TRBV3-1 (or the pseudogene TRBV3-2) and TRBJ1-2; TRBD1 matches at 7 bases. Germline CDR1 LGHDT, CDR2 YNNKEL (reference sequence). CDR3 length equals 13 residues. J lost 8 bases, V lost 2 bases, and 5 bases had no gene match. CDR3 DNA sequence: TGTGCCAGCAGCCAACTGACAGGGAGCGGCTACACCTTC. It translates to CASSQLTGSGYTF.

The chain combines TRBV7-9 with TRBJ1-5; D is possibly TRBD1 (5 bases). The V end was cut by 1 base, the J end by 1 base, with 11 bases between. The CDR3 is 16 residues long. Per the germline V gene, CDR1 is SEHNR and CDR2 is FQNEAQ (reference sequence). The CDR3, as DNA: TGTGCCAGCAGCTTAGGGGGCCTGGGAAGCAATCAGCCCCAGCATTTT. Amino acids: CASSLGGLGSNQPQHF. The full variable domain, completed using reference TRBV7-9 and TRBJ1-5, is DTGVSQNPRHKITKRGQNVTFRCDPISEHNRLYWYRQTLGQGPEFLTYFQNEAQLEKSRLLSDRFSAERPKGSFSTLEIQRTEQGDSAMYLCASSLGGLGSNQPQHFGDGTRLSIL.

V and J are TRBV7-9 and TRBJ2-1; 8 nucleotides agree with TRBD1. The V gene's germline CDR1 is SEHNR and CDR2 FQNEAQ (reference sequence). The CDR3 consists of 17 residues. V dropped 3 bases and J dropped 0; count of bases not matched to a gene: 7. Here the CDR3 reads CASSFPRTGSSYNEQFF. The CDR3 DNA reads as TGTGCCAGCAGCTTCCCTCGGACAGGGAGCTCCTACAATGAGCAGTTCTTC.

This clone has only one observation. This chain uses TRBV5-4 with TRBJ2-1; 9 positions match TRBD1. Per germline, CDR1 SGHNT and CDR2 YYREEE (reference sequence). Unmatched junction bases numbered 5, after V lost 3 bases and J lost 4 bases. This CDR3 is built from 15 residues. The CDR3, as DNA: TGTGCCAGCAGCTGGGTGGACAGGGGATACAATGAGCAGTTCTTC. This codes for CASSWVDRGYNEQFF.